The 14 T cell receptor beta chains presented below share a single source sample, sequenced in a study of a mutant IDH1 vaccine in newly diagnosed glioma. The time point is: week 35, safety follow-up. It was 300 ug of mutant IDH1 20-mer peptide that made up each vaccine dose, given with topical imiquimod. Here immunoSEQ multiplex PCR was the method, and the copy in TCRdb shows in-frame clones only, minus some. This table holds over 40,000 clones, 80% to 90% found once. The antigens of these receptors remain unknown. Sequencing used PBMCs, obtained from a glioma patient whose treatment included an IDH1 peptide vaccine. The receptors stem from a man in his forties or fifties with glioma.

This chain connects TRBV15 to TRBJ2-1; TRBD2 matches 11 bases. The CDR3 sequence is 17 residues long. Losses at the gene ends were 3 bases for V and 3 bases for J; bases not matched to a gene: 7. Germline V gene lookup returns CDR1 LNHNV and CDR2 YYDKDF (reference sequence). The CDR3 spells CATSRGLGLAGYNEQFF. The CDR3 DNA sequence: TGTGCCACCAGCAGGGGTTTAGGACTAGCGGGCTACAATGAGCAGTTCTTC.

V is TRBV19 and J is TRBJ2-6; D is uncertain. V was cut by 6 bases and J by 0 bases, with 12 bases left in between. The CDR3 is 16 residues long. Germline assignment: CDR1 LNHDA and CDR2 SQIVND (reference sequence). CDR3 nucleotide sequence: TGTGCCAGTAGGGCTTCTAAGTTCTCTGGGGCCAACGTCCTGACTTTC. It is translated as CASRASKFSGANVLTF.

The V gene is TRBV6-5, the J gene TRBJ1-4; D is possibly TRBD1 (5 bases). CDR3 length: 16 amino acids. Germline-derived CDR1 and CDR2 are MNHEY and SVGAGI. V lost 2 bases to trimming and J lost 5 bases, with 15 bases between them. The CDR3 DNA sequence: TGTGCCAGCAGTTACCAATACCGGGGGATCAATGAAAAACTGTTTTTT. Encoded protein: CASSYQYRGINEKLFF.

The chain joins TRBV11-1 to TRBJ1-2; TRBD1 might be the D (5 bases). V was shortened by 2 bases and J by 0 bases, with 10 bases between the two germline ends. The CDR3 is 15 amino acids. Germline CDR1 is SGHAT and CDR2 is FQDESV (reference sequence). For the CDR3, the DNA is TGTGCCAGCAGCTTATTAAGAGGGGCTAACTATGGCTACACCTTC. Translated, it gives CASSLLRGANYGYTF.

V gene TRBV18 combines with J gene TRBJ1-3; unclear D gene. The CDR3 sequence is 16 residues long. Germline CDR1 reads KGHSH; CDR2 reads LQKENI. The V and J ends lost 0 bases and 0 bases respectively, with 9 bases between them. The CDR3 spells CASSPPGVSSGNTIYF. The CDR3 DNA reads as TGTGCCAGCTCACCACCCGGGGTGAGCTCTGGAAACACCATATATTTT.

The V call is TRBV5-5, the J call TRBJ1-1; 8 nucleotides line up with TRBD1. The CDR3 contains 13 residues. Germline V CDR1 and CDR2: SGHKS, YYEKEE (reference sequence). With V trimmed by 6 bases and J by 1 base, 2 bases remained unmatched. DNA of the CDR3: TGTGCCAGCACAGGACAGGGGAACACTGAAGCTTTCTTT. It is translated as CASTGQGNTEAFF.

The rearrangement uses TRBV4-1 and TRBJ2-4; weak D call: TRBD1 (6 bases). Germline V lookup: CDR1 MGHRA, CDR2 YSYEKL. There are 13 residues in the CDR3. Trimming shortened V by 0 bases and J by 8 bases, and 8 bases separated the two germline ends. For the CDR3, the DNA is TGCGCCAGCAGCCAAGATGAGGGGGACATTCAGTACTTC. Its protein is CASSQDEGDIQYF.

There are a few counts of this clone. The chain has TRBV4-1 and TRBJ2-2; D may be TRBD1 (5 bases). In germline, CDR1 is MGHRA, CDR2 YSYEKL. CDR3 size: 14 residues. V lost 0 bases and J lost 6, with 8 bases in between. CDR3 sequence reads: CASSQDSTAGELFF. In DNA form, the CDR3 reads TGCGCCAGCAGCCAAGATTCGACAGCCGGGGAGCTGTTTTTT.

The V gene is TRBV5-1, the J gene TRBJ2-2, with 9 bases fitting TRBD1. Germline CDR1 reads SGHRS; CDR2 reads YFSETQ. Unmatched junction bases numbered 10, after V lost 4 bases and J lost 6 bases. The CDR3 has 16 residues. The CDR3 DNA reads as TGCGCCAGCAGCGTACAGGGGGCCGGTGTTGCCGGGGAGCTGTTTTTT. Encoded protein: CASSVQGAGVAGELFF.

The rearrangement joins TRBV9 to TRBJ1-4; TRBD1 aligns across 8 bases. Trimming removed 3 bases from V and 5 bases from J; junction bases left unmatched: 6. CDR1 is SGDLS and CDR2 is YYNGEE in the germline V gene. This CDR3 is 15 amino acids long. Here the CDR3 reads CASSAPGGGNEKLFF. CDR3 nucleotides: TGTGCCAGCAGCGCGCCAGGGGGCGGGAATGAAAAACTGTTTTTT.

The gene calls are TRBV19 and TRBJ1-5; D remains ambiguous. Germline V gene sequence: CDR1 LNHDA, CDR2 SQIVND (reference sequence). Trimming removed 3 bases at V and 3 bases at J, with 6 bases between. There are 13 residues in the CDR3. The DNA of the CDR3 is TGTGCCAGTAGTATTTGGACCAATCAGCCCCAGCATTTT. As protein: CASSIWTNQPQHF.

The V gene is TRBV6-5, the J gene TRBJ1-3; the D gene is possibly TRBD1 (5 bases). The germline gives CDR1 MNHEY, CDR2 SVGAGI. The CDR3 contains 13 residues. V dropped 11 bases and J dropped 4 bases, with 15 bases sitting between them. The CDR3 spells CAAGGSAGNTIYF. CDR3 DNA: TGTGCCGCCGGGGGGTCGGCGGGAAACACCATATATTTT.

V and J are TRBV27 and TRBJ2-7; 12 bases agree with TRBD1. The CDR3 totals 16 residues. V dropped 5 bases and J dropped 5; count of bases not matched to a gene: 10. CDR1 is MNHEY, CDR2 SMNVEV, per germline (reference sequence). The CDR3, as DNA: TGTGCCAGCAGTCCTAGCCGGGACAGGGGGCGAGACGAGCAGTACGTC. Its translation: CASSPSRDRGRDEQYV.

This chain uses TRBV9 with TRBJ2-5, with D perhaps matching TRBD2 (5 bases). The CDR3 length is 14 residues. The V and J ends lost 4 bases and 1 base respectively, with 11 bases between them. The V gene's germline CDR1 is SGDLS and CDR2 YYNGEE. This chain's CDR3 is CASSTRLCQETQYF. In DNA form, the CDR3 reads TGTGCCAGCAGCACCCGACTATGCCAAGAGACCCAGTACTTC.